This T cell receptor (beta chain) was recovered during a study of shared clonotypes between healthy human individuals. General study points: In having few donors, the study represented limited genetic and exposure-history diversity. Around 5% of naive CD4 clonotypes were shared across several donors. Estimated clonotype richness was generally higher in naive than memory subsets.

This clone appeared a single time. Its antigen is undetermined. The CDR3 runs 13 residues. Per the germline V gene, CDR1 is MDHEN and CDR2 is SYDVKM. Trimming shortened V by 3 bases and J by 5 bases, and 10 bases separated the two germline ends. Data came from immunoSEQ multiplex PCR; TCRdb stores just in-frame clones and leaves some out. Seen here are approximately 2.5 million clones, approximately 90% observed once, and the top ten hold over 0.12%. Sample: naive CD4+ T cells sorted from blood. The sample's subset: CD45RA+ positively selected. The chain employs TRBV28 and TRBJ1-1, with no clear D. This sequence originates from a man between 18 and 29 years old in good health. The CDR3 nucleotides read TGTGCCAGCAGTTTGCGTTTTAGGACTGAAGCTTTCTTT. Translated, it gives CASSLRFRTEAFF.